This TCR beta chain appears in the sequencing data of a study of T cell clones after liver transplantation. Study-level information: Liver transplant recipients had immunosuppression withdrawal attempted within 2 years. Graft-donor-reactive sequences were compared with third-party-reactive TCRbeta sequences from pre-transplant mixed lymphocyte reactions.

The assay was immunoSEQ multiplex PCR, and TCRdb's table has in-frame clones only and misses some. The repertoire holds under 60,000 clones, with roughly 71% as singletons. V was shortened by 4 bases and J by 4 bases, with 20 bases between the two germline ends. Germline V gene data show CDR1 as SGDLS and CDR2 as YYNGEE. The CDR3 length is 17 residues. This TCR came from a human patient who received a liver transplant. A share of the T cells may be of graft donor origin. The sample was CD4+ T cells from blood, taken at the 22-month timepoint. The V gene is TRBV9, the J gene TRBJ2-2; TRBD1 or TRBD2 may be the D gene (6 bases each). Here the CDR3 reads CASSPSRGGLGTGELFF. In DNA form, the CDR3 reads TGTGCCAGCAGCCCCTCGAGAGGGGGGCTGGGCACCGGGGAGCTGTTTTTT.